A selection of T cell receptor beta chains follows, all from one sample in a study of T cells in tumors after PD-1 blockade. Only in-frame clones appear in the TCRdb table, and some are missing; sequencing was by immunoSEQ multiplex PCR. The sample yields about 33,000 clones, around 80% seen once. The source material was PBMCs, sampled before anti-PD-1 treatment. Receptors originate from a human donor with basal cell carcinoma. Both conserved end residues are part of each CDR3. The D gene is left open where the match is weak. Expanded clones are given a class, and other clones once, few, many or no size at all.

clone_size j_call d_call v_call cdr3_nt cdr3_aa
. TRBJ2-1 . TRBV29-1 TGCAGCGAGACAGGGAGGGGAGATGAGCAGTTCTTC CSETGRGDEQFF
. TRBJ1-2 . TRBV3-1/TRBV3-2 TGTGCCAGCAGCCGCACCTCTCGTTCATCCCCGGGGGGCTACACCTTC CASSRTSRSSPGGYTF
few TRBJ2-3 . TRBV3-1/TRBV3-2 TGTGCCAGCAGCTCCCGGTTAACAGATACGCAGTATTTT CASSSRLTDTQYF
. TRBJ2-1 . TRBV5-8 TGTGCCAGCAGCCGAGGGCGGTCCTCCTACAATGAGCAGTTCTTC CASSRGRSSYNEQFF
. TRBJ2-5 . TRBV24-1 TGTGCCACCGGTCGGCAAGAGACCCAGTACTTC CATGRQETQYF
. TRBJ1-2 TRBD1 TRBV29-1 TGCAGCGTTGAGTCAGGGGGGAGAAGGGGCTACACCTTC CSVESGGRRGYTF
. TRBJ1-2 . TRBV5-4 TGTGCCAGCAGCTTGTCATTGAGCAGGGTCGATGGCTACACCTTC CASSLSLSRVDGYTF
. TRBJ1-2 . TRBV19 TGTGCCAGTAGTGGGACCGTATCCTATGGCTACACCTTC CASSGTVSYGYTF
. TRBJ1-3 . TRBV6-2/TRBV6-3 TGTGCCAGCAGCCTGGGGGAGACTGGAAACACCATATATTTT CASSLGETGNTIYF
. TRBJ1-5 . TRBV15 TGTGCCACCAGCAGACAACAATATAGCAATCAGCCCCAGCATTTT CATSRQQYSNQPQHF
few TRBJ2-2 . TRBV28 TGTGCCAGCAGTTTAGCGGTCACCGGGGAGCTGTTTTTT CASSLAVTGELFF
. TRBJ2-3 . TRBV18 TGTGCCAGCTCACTATCCCGGGAGTTGGTGGATACGCAGTATTTT CASSLSRELVDTQYF
. TRBJ2-2 TRBD2 TRBV30 TGTGCCTGGAGTGTACTAGCGGGTACCGGGGAGCTGTTTTTT CAWSVLAGTGELFF
. TRBJ2-3 . TRBV6-2/TRBV6-3 TGTGCCAGCAGTTACTCGATCGGTGTCACAGATACGCAGTATTTT CASSYSIGVTDTQYF
. TRBJ2-1 . TRBV9 TGTGCCAGCCGTCGGGGGTCCTACAATGAGCAGTTCTTC CASRRGSYNEQFF
. TRBJ2-7 . TRBV7-2 TGTGCCAGCAACCGGGGCTACGAGCAGTACTTC CASNRGYEQYF
. TRBJ2-5 TRBD1 TRBV24-1 TGTGCCACCAGTGATTTGCGGACAGGGGAACAAGAGACCCAGTACTTC CATSDLRTGEQETQYF
. TRBJ1-5 . TRBV30 TGTGCCTGGAGGGTGGGGGGGGGAAGCAATCAGCCCCAGCATTTT CAWRVGGGSNQPQHF
. TRBJ2-3 . TRBV28 TGTGCCAGCACCTCCCATTTGGGGCGGCAGTATTTT CASTSHLGRQYF
few TRBJ1-6 . TRBV14 TGTGCCAGCAGCCATGCCGGACGCAATTCACCCCTCCACTTT CASSHAGRNSPLHF
. TRBJ1-6 . TRBV19 TGTGCCAGCCAATTTACAGGGCTCGGTTCACCCCTCCACTTT CASQFTGLGSPLHF
. TRBJ1-5 . TRBV2 TGTGCCAGCACCCCGGGGGGGATAGAGTATCAGCCCCAGCATTTT CASTPGGIEYQPQHF
once TRBJ1-1 . TRBV29-1 TGCAGTGGGGGGTCCGGGGAGCGGTCTGAAGCTTTCTTT CSGGSGERSEAFF
. TRBJ1-6 TRBD1 TRBV14 TGTGCCAGCAGCCAGGGGACAGTCTATAATTCACCCCTCCACTTT CASSQGTVYNSPLHF
. TRBJ1-4 TRBD1 TRBV5-8 TGTGCCAGCAGCAGAGGACAGGGAAAGAGTGGAGAAAAACTGTTTTTT CASSRGQGKSGEKLFF
. TRBJ1-2 . TRBV19 TGTGCCAGTAGTATCGCCTCACAGACTAACTATGGCTACACCTTC CASSIASQTNYGYTF
. TRBJ2-1 TRBD1 TRBV6-5 TGTGCCAGCGGCCCGGGACAGGGGCGGTCCAATGAGCAGTTCTTC CASGPGQGRSNEQFF
few TRBJ1-2 . TRBV3-1/TRBV3-2 TGTGCCAGCAGCCAAGGGACAGATGGCTACACCTTC CASSQGTDGYTF
. TRBJ1-1 . TRBV19 TGTGCCAGTACCAAAGGAGCCGCTCCCACCACTGAAGCTTTCTTT CASTKGAAPTTEAFF
. TRBJ2-7 . TRBV25-1 TGTGCCAGCAGCCGCCAGGGCGAGCAGTACTTC CASSRQGEQYF
. TRBJ2-3 TRBD2 TRBV15 TGTGCCACCAGCAGAGAAAGGAGACCCAGCGGGAGAATCGATACGCAGTATTTT CATSRERRPSGRIDTQYF
. TRBJ2-1 . TRBV4-1 TGCGCCAGCAGCCAAGCGAGGGGAAGGGCTTACAATGAGCAGTTCTTC CASSQARGRAYNEQFF
once TRBJ2-1 TRBD2 TRBV19 TGTGCCAGTAGTATAGTTGGGACTAGCGGGGGGGCTGAGCAGTTCTTC CASSIVGTSGGAEQFF
. TRBJ2-1 . TRBV28 TGTGCCAGCTCAGTCAACTCCTACAATGAGCAGTTCTTC CASSVNSYNEQFF
once TRBJ1-2 . TRBV30 TGTGCCTGGAGTTCCCCCGGGACCAACTATGGCTACACCTTC CAWSSPGTNYGYTF
. TRBJ1-2 . TRBV7-9 TGTGCCAGCACCAGGGAGTCTAACTATGGCTACACCTTC CASTRESNYGYTF
. TRBJ2-2 . TRBV6-2/TRBV6-3 TGTGCCAGCAGCACATCCGGGACCGCTAGGACGACCGGGGAGCTGTTTTTT CASSTSGTARTTGELFF
. TRBJ2-3 . TRBV19 TGTGCCACATTACAAAGAGGTGGCACAGATACGCAGTATTTT CATLQRGGTDTQYF
. TRBJ2-7 . TRBV7-9 TGTGCCAGCAGCTTAGGGTCCGCCGAGCAGTACTTC CASSLGSAEQYF
once TRBJ1-3 TRBD1 TRBV3-1/TRBV3-2 TGTGCCAGCGGACCCGGGACAGCACTCTCTGGAAACACCATATATTTT CASGPGTALSGNTIYF
. TRBJ2-1 . TRBV6-8 TGTGCCAGCAGTTTCGGTGAGCAGTTCTTC CASSFGEQFF
. TRBJ2-3 . TRBV24-1 TGTGCCACCAGTGATTTGAAGAATACGCAGTATTTT CATSDLKNTQYF
. TRBJ1-3 . TRBV7-8 TGTGCCAGCAGCCGTGACTCCCGTAACGGGAACACCATATATTTT CASSRDSRNGNTIYF
. TRBJ2-1 . TRBV6-1 TGTGCCAGCAGTGAAGGACTGACGAATCCCCAGTTCTTC CASSEGLTNPQFF
. TRBJ2-1 . TRBV5-4 TGTGCCAGCAGCTTATTCACCTACAATGAGCAGTTCTTC CASSLFTYNEQFF
. TRBJ2-1 TRBD2 TRBV9 TGTGCCAGCAGCGTAGGCCCTAGCGGGAGAGGGAATGAGCAGTTCTTC CASSVGPSGRGNEQFF
. TRBJ1-4 TRBD1 TRBV6-1 TGTGCCAGCAGTGAAGGTGACAGGGATGATGAAAAACTGTTTTTT CASSEGDRDDEKLFF
medium-sized TRBJ1-6 . TRBV4-3 TGCGCCAGCAGCCAAGATCGAGGGGATAATTCACCCCTCCACTTT CASSQDRGDNSPLHF
. TRBJ2-7 TRBD1 TRBV28 TGTGCCATCACCGGGACAGGGGAGTCCTACGAGCAGTACTTC CAITGTGESYEQYF
. TRBJ1-1 TRBD1 TRBV11-3 TGTGCCAGCAGCTTAGCTAACCGGGACAGACTCACTGAAGCTTTCTTT CASSLANRDRLTEAFF
. TRBJ1-4 . TRBV4-1 TGCGCCAGCAGCCAACAGACAGGCGTTAATGAAAAACTGTTTTTT CASSQQTGVNEKLFF
few TRBJ1-2 . TRBV5-1 TGCGCCAGCAGCCCTGGACAATCTAACTATGGCTACACCTTC CASSPGQSNYGYTF
. TRBJ2-3 TRBD2 TRBV19 TGTGCCAGTAGTATGGGAGGGCCAGATACGCAGTATTTT CASSMGGPDTQYF
. TRBJ1-2 TRBD1 TRBV3-1/TRBV3-2 TGTGCCAGCAGCCAAGATGGGACAGGGGGCCGGGGCTACACCTTC CASSQDGTGGRGYTF
. TRBJ2-1 . TRBV7-2 TGTGCCAGCAGCTTTGGACTCAACAATGAGCAGTTCTTC CASSFGLNNEQFF